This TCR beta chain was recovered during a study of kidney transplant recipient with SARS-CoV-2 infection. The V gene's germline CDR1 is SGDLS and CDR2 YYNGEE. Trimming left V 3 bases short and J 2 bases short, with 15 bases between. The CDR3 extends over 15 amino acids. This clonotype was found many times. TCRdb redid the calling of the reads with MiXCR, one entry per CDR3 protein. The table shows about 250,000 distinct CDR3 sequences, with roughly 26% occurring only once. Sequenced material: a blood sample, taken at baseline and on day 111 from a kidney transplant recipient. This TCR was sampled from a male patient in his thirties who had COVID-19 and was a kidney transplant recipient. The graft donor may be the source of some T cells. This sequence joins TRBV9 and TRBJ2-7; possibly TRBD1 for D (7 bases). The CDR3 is CASSASGGLAYEQYF. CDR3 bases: TGTGCCAGCAGCGCCTCAGGGGGGCTCGCCTACGAGCAGTACTTC.